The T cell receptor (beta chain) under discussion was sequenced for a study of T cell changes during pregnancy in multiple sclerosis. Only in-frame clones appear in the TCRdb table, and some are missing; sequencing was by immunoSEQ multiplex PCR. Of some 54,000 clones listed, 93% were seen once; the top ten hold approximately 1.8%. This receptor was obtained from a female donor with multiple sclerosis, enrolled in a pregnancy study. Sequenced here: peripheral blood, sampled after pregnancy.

CDR3 in amino acids: CASSYRGGGTEAFF. The CDR3 DNA reads TGTGCCAGCAGCTACCGGGGTGGCGGGACTGAAGCTTTCTTT. The rearrangement joins TRBV5-4 to TRBJ1-1; D not resolved. The length of the CDR3 is 14 residues. CDR1 is SGHNT and CDR2 is YYREEE in the germline V gene (reference sequence). V was clipped by 3 bases and J by 5 bases, with 14 bases between them.